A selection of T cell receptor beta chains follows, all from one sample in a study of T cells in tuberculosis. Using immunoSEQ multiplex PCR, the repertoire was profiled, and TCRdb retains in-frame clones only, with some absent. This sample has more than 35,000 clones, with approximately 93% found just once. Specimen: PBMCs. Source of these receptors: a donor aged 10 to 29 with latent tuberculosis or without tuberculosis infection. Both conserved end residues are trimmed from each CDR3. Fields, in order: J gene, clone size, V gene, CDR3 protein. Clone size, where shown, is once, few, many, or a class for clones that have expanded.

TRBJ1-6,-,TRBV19,ASGRAGADSPLH
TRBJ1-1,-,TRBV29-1,SVAPPGMYTEAF
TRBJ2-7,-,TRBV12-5,ASGLTTGTGAFYEQY
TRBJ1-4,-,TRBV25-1,ASSEYPTTTRANEKLF
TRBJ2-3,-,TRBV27,ASSSIPLAGGTDTQY
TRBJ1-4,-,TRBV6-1,ASRRQGNEKLF
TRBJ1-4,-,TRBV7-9,ASSPGGGREKLF
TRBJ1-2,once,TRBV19,ASSLRLYGYT
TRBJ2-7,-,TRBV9,ASSVGQGAKGEQY
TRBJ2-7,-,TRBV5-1,ASSLFDRGLEQY
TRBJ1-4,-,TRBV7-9,ASSLQDQKLF
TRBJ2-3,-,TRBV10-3,AISEALAGDTDTQY